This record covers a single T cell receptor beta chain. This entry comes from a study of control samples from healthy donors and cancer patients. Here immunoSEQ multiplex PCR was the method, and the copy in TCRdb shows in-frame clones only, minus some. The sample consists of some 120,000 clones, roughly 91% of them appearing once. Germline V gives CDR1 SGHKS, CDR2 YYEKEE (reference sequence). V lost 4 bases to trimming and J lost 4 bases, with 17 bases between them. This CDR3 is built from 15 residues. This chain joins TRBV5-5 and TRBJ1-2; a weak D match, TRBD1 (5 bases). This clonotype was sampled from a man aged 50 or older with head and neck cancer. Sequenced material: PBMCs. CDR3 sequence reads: CASSLWQGRTYGYTF. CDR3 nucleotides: TGTGCCAGCAGCCTATGGCAGGGCAGGACCTATGGCTACACCTTC. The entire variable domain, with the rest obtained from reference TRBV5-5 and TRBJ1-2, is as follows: DAGVTQSPTHLIKTRGQQVTLRCSPISGHKSVSWYQQVLGQGPQFIFQYYEKEERGRGNFPDRFSARQFPNYSSELNVNALLLGDSALYLCASSLWQGRTYGYTFGSGTRLTVV.